The 6 T cell receptor beta chains below were found in one sample sequenced in a study of neurological immune-mediated disorders. TCRdb used MiXCR to reprocess the 5' RACE reads, holding one entry per CDR3 protein. Counted here are about 48,000 distinct CDR3 sequences, about 26% occurring once; the ten biggest clones make up roughly 25%. The sequencing sample was made of PBMCs. Receptors originate from a woman in her seventies in good health.

This clonotype was recorded at least ten times. The rearrangement uses TRBV18 and TRBJ2-1, with 10 nucleotides matching TRBD1. The CDR3 loop spans 13 amino acids. V lost 6 bases and J lost 8; bases outside the gene matches: 4. Germline V gene sequence: CDR1 KGHSH, CDR2 LQKENI. The CDR3 is CASSLGTGDEQFF. DNA of the CDR3: TGTGCCAGCTCCCTAGGGACAGGGGATGAGCAGTTCTTC.

V and J are TRBV6-5 and TRBJ1-3; D remains unclear. Trimming took off 0 bases at V and 4 bases at J, with 7 bases between the two ends. Per germline, CDR1 MNHEY and CDR2 SVGAGI. This CDR3 region has 14 residues. CDR3 in amino acids: CASSYSAHGNTIYF. In DNA form, the CDR3 reads TGTGCCAGCAGTTACTCAGCACACGGAAACACCATATATTTT.

This clonotype was detected ten times or more. V usage is TRBV25-1 and J usage is TRBJ2-3; TRBD2 matches at 7 bases. V was pared by 10 bases and J by 1 base, with 11 bases of the junction left unmatched. In germline, CDR1 is MGHDK, CDR2 SYGVNS. The CDR3 contains 15 residues. DNA of the CDR3: TGTGCCACCCAACCTTCGAGCGGGGGCACAGATACGCAGTATTTT. Translating it yields CATQPSSGGTDTQYF.

This clonotype has a count of ten or more. The chain carries TRBV7-3 and TRBJ2-2; TRBD2 might be the D (6 bases). V lost 4 bases to trimming and J lost 7 bases, with 10 bases between them. Germline CDR1 SGHTA, CDR2 FQGTGA. The CDR3 covers 13 residues. CDR3 protein: CASSSTGGGELFF. CDR3 bases: TGTGCCAGCAGCTCCACCGGGGGCGGGGAGCTGTTTTTT.

Many counts were recorded for this clonotype. The V and J genes are TRBV6-2 or TRBV6-3 and TRBJ1-1, with TRBD1 matching 9 bases. The CDR3 is 14 amino acids. V was clipped by 7 bases and J by 3 bases; unmatched bases: 6. Germline-derived CDR1 and CDR2 are MNHEY and SVGEGT. Here the CDR3 reads CASIPQGAYTEAFF. CDR3 sequence (DNA): TGTGCCAGCATTCCACAGGGGGCGTACACTGAAGCTTTCTTT.

The chain links TRBV18 to TRBJ2-1; D gene uncertain. This CDR3 is 15 amino acids long. Trimming left V 5 bases short and J 8 bases short, with 19 bases between. Germline loops: CDR1 KGHSH, CDR2 LQKENI. The CDR3 loop reads CASSATGPVYYEQFF. DNA for the CDR3: TGTGCCAGCTCAGCAACCGGGCCAGTTTACTATGAGCAGTTCTTC.